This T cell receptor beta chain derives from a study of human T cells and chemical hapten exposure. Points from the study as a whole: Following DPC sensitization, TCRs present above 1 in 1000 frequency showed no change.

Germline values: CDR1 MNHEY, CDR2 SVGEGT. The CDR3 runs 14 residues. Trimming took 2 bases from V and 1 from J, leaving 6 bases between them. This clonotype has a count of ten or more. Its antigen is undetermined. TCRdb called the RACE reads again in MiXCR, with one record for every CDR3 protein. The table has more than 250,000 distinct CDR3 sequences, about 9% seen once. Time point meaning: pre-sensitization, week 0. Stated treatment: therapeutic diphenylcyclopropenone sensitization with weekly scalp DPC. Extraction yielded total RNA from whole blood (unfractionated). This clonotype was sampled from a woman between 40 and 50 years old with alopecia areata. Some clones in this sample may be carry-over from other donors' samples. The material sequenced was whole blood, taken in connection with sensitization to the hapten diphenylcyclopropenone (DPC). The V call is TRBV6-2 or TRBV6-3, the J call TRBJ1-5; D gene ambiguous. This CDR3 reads CASSYGGSNQPQHF. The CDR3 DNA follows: TGTGCCAGCAGTTACGGCGGGAGCAATCAGCCCCAGCATTTT.